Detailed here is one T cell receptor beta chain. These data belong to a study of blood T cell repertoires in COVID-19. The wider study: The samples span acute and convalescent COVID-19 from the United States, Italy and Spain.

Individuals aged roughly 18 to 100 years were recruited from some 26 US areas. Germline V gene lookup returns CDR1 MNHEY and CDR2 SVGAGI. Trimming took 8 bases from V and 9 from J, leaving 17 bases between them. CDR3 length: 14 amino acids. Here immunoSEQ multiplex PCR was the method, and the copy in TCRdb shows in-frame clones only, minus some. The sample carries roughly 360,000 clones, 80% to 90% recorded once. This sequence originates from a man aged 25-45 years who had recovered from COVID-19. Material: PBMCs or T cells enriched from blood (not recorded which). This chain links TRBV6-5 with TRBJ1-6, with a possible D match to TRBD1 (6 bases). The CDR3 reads CASGEQGSISPLHF. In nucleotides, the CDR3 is TGTGCCAGCGGGGAACAGGGTAGTATTTCACCCCTCCACTTT.